This TCR beta chain was sequenced in a study of shared clonotypes between healthy human individuals. The V end was cut by 6 bases, the J end by 7 bases, with 16 bases between. Germline CDR1 and CDR2: MNHEY and SVGAGI. This CDR3 has 13 residues. Negatively enriched CD4+ T cells were divided by CD45RA into naive and memory. Some clones are missing from TCRdb's copy, which holds only in-frame ones; the method was immunoSEQ multiplex PCR. This table holds a few million clones, 92% found once. The sample comprised naive CD4+ T cells from PBMCs. The subset denotes: CD45RA+ positively selected. J is TRBJ2-7 and V is TRBV6-5; D gene uncertain. The TCR was taken from a young man in good health. Some clones in this sample may be carry-over from other donors' samples. DNA of the CDR3: TGTGCCAGCAGGGTTCACCCGTTCGTAGAGCAGTACTTC. It is translated as CASRVHPFVEQYF.